A single sample is the source of the 8 T cell receptor beta chains below, sequenced in a study of radiotherapy plus CTLA-4 blockade in lung cancer. The table came from immunoSEQ multiplex PCR; TCRdb's copy has only in-frame clones and leaves some out. The sample lists approximately 94,000 clones, roughly 85% occurring once. Material: peripheral blood, obtained from a patient treated with radiotherapy plus ipilimumab. The receptors derive from a human donor with non-small cell lung cancer that progressed on radiotherapy plus ipilimumab.

This chain joins TRBV28 and TRBJ1-3; maybe TRBD1 (6 bases). Germline V CDR1 and CDR2: MDHEN, SYDVKM. Trimming pared 0 bases from V and 0 bases from J, leaving 12 bases between. There are 17 residues in the CDR3. The CDR3 nucleotides are TGTGCCAGCAGTTTATGGGGGGCAGGGCGCTCTGGAAACACCATATATTTT. Its translation is CASSLWGAGRSGNTIYF.

This clone was counted a few times. The chain links TRBV7-2 to TRBJ2-1; TRBD2 might be the D (5 bases). The V and J ends lost 6 bases and 9 bases respectively, with 15 bases between them. The CDR3 loop spans 13 amino acids. Germline CDR1 reads SGHTA; CDR2 reads FQGNSA. The CDR3 region is CASRLGTTIEQFF. For the CDR3, the DNA is TGTGCCAGCAGACTAGGTACGACGATTGAGCAGTTCTTC.

The chain is built from TRBV5-1 and TRBJ2-7, with 7 bases that match TRBD1. The CDR3 has 13 amino acids. The ends lost 4 bases at V and 6 bases at J; junction bases unmatched: 7. Germline CDR1 reads SGHRS; CDR2 reads YFSETQ. CDR3 in DNA: TGCGCCAGCAGCCCCAGACAGGGTATCGAGCAGTACTTC. Translation gives CASSPRQGIEQYF.

The genes are TRBV10-3 and TRBJ1-2; no definite D call. The V end was cut by 6 bases, the J end by 4 bases, with 15 bases between. Germline CDR1 is ENHRY and CDR2 is SYGVKD. CDR3 size: 14 residues. CDR3 sequence (DNA): TGTGCCATCAGAACAACCCGGGGAAGCTATGGCTACACCTTC. Translation gives CAIRTTRGSYGYTF.

J is TRBJ2-1 and V is TRBV27, with D maybe TRBD2 (5 bases). CDR1 is MNHEY and CDR2 is SMNVEV in the germline V gene (reference sequence). V was shortened by 8 bases and J by 5 bases, with 13 bases between the two germline ends. The CDR3 extends over 13 amino acids. CDR3 sequence: CASGLTGNNEQFF. The CDR3 DNA reads TGTGCCAGCGGATTGACGGGAAACAATGAGCAGTTCTTC.

V is TRBV2 and J is TRBJ2-7, with D uncertain. This CDR3 spans 14 amino acids. Trimming took 7 bases from V and 2 from J, leaving 15 bases between them. Germline V gene sequence: CDR1 SNHLY, CDR2 FYNNEI. CDR3 amino acids: CASKNRGPTYEQYF. Here the CDR3 DNA reads TGTGCCAGCAAGAATCGTGGACCGACCTACGAGCAGTACTTC. The full variable domain, rest sourced from reference TRBV2 and TRBJ2-7, is EPEVTQTPSHQVTQMGQEVILRCVPISNHLYFYWYRQILGQKVEFLVSFYNNEISEKSEIFDDQFSVERPDGSNFTLKIRSTKLEDSAMYFCASKNRGPTYEQYFGPGTRLTVT.

The chain links TRBV4-2 to TRBJ2-3, with unresolved D. V lost 0 bases to trimming and J lost 4 bases, with 14 bases between them. CDR3 length: 16 residues. Germline lookup yields CDR1 LGHNA and CDR2 YNFKEQ. The CDR3 is CASSQEGRFQSDTQYF. In nucleotides, the CDR3 is TGTGCCAGCAGCCAAGAAGGACGTTTTCAATCAGATACGCAGTATTTT.

V is TRBV30 and J is TRBJ2-2; the match to TRBD1 covers 8 bases. The CDR3 contains 15 residues. Germline V gene lookup returns CDR1 GTSNPN and CDR2 SVGIG (reference sequence). With 5 bases clipped from V and 5 bases from J, the junction kept 10 bases outside the gene matches. CDR3: CAWRQVDRETGELFF. The CDR3 DNA follows: TGTGCCTGGCGGCAGGTGGACAGGGAGACCGGGGAGCTGTTTTTT.